This TCR beta chain was obtained from a study of cytomegalovirus exposure and HLA in healthy donors. Across the whole study: Within an early data release were approximately 85 million unique TCRs drawn from HLA-typed donors.

CDR3 length equals 15 residues. Trimming shortened V by 4 bases and J by 2 bases, and 15 bases separated the two germline ends. The germline gives CDR1 MGHRA, CDR2 YSYEKL. Remarks on this clone: Antigen: not known.

This PCR relied on a set of 60 Vbeta primers and 13 Jbeta primers. Measured with immunoSEQ multiplex PCR; TCRdb has only the in-frame clones, and not every one. In the table there are about 190,000 clones, more than 65% of which are singletons. Study-wide results and limits: Highly shared variants forming one cluster were likely a sequencing artifact. According to a later analysis, donors in an Asian-associated ancestry cluster reportedly had fewer N-insertions than the roughly 640-donor mean. Reports state that TCR beta sequences accurately predicted most subjects' HLA-A and HLA-B alleles.

The J gene is TRBJ2-7, the V gene TRBV4-1; a weak D match, TRBD1 (6 bases). The TCR comes from a man in his forties in good health and CMV-seropositive. Sample: PBMCs. CDR3 sequence: CASSLSTGLPYEQYF. DNA of the CDR3: TGCGCCAGCAGCCTTTCCACAGGGCTCCCCTACGAGCAGTACTTC.